The rows below give T cell receptor beta chains drawn from one sample of a study of T cell repertoires in cytomegalovirus infection. Their antigens are not known. TCRdb recomputed calls from the reads with MiXCR, one row per CDR3 protein. Here the sample spans approximately 910,000 distinct CDR3 sequences, roughly 31% being singletons. Sample: cultured CD8+ T cells from PBMCs, taken from culture after CMV antigen stimulation. The receptors here all came from a human donor in good health (CMV status not recorded). Some clones in this sample may be carry-over from other donors' samples. Both conserved end residues are part of each CDR3. D genes are given only for firm matches. Expanded clones get a size class; other rows say once, few or many, or leave the size out.

d_call clone_size j_call v_call cdr3_nt cdr3_aa
TRBD2 - TRBJ2-5 TRBV11-3 TGTGCCAGCAGCTTGACGGGGGGGAGCCAAGAGACCCAGTACTTC CASSLTGGSQETQYF
- - TRBJ1-1 TRBV7-9 TGTGCCAGCAGCTCCGAAGGGGGGGGCAAGACTGAAGCTTTCTTT CASSSEGGGKTEAFF
TRBD1 - TRBJ2-7 TRBV10-3 TGTGCCATCCTCGATATGGACAGGGGCAACGAGCAGTACTTC CAILDMDRGNEQYF
- - TRBJ2-3 TRBV4-1 TGCGCCAGCAGCCAAGGGGCGACGCAGTATTTT CASSQGATQYF
- - TRBJ2-1 TRBV7-9 TGTGCCAGCAACCACGCGGGGACGTCGGGAAATGAGCAGTTCTTC CASNHAGTSGNEQFF
- few TRBJ1-5 TRBV7-9 TGTGCCAGCAGCTTAGCGCTAGGGAAGCCCCAGCATTTT CASSLALGKPQHF
- once TRBJ1-3 TRBV12-3/TRBV12-4 TGTGCCAGCAATGGGCCTGGAAACACCATATATTTT CASNGPGNTIYF
- - TRBJ1-5 TRBV24-1 TGTGCCACCAGTGGGGCGGGCAATCAGCCCCAGCATTTT CATSGAGNQPQHF
TRBD1 - TRBJ2-7 TRBV29-1 TGCAGCGTTGAAGTCTGGACAGGCGAACCTTTCTACGAGCAGTACTTC CSVEVWTGEPFYEQYF
TRBD1 - TRBJ2-6 TRBV7-9 TGTGCCAGCAGCTTAAGGGACAGCCGGAACATTGTGGGGACAGCCTCCAGGGTCCTGACTTTC CASSLRDSRNIVGTASRVLTF
TRBD1 - TRBJ2-2 TRBV20-1 TGCAGTGCTAGAGGGACAGGGGGCGACACCGGGGAGCTGTTTTTT CSARGTGGDTGELFF
- many TRBJ1-1 TRBV6-1 TGTGCCAGCACCCACAGGCGGGGCACTGAAGCTTTCTTT CASTHRRGTEAFF
- few TRBJ2-5 TRBV6-6 TGTGCCATCCGGTGGGCAGAGGGACTCCAAGAGACCCAGTACTTC CAIRWAEGLQETQYF
TRBD1 - TRBJ1-2 TRBV15 TGTGCCACCAGCAGAGATAAGGGGGCCCTTAGCTACACCTTC CATSRDKGALSYTF
- - TRBJ2-2 TRBV19 TGTGCCAGTAAGAAAGGGGAGCTGAACACCGGGGAGCTGTTTTTT CASKKGELNTGELFF
- many TRBJ1-6 TRBV7-6 TGTGCCAGCAGCGCCCCAGGAGGGGCCAATTCACCCCTCCACTTT CASSAPGGANSPLHF
TRBD1 many TRBJ2-2 TRBV7-6 TGTGCCAGCAGCTTCCACAGGGGGGCGAACACCGGGGAGCTGTTTTTT CASSFHRGANTGELFF
- - TRBJ2-2 TRBV12-3/TRBV12-4 TGTGCCAGCAGTTTTCTGGGGCTATACGCGAGCGGGGAGCTGTTTTTT CASSFLGLYASGELFF
TRBD1 few TRBJ2-7 TRBV7-9 TGTGCCAGCATCGGACAGGGGGCCCACGAGCAGTACTTC CASIGQGAHEQYF
TRBD1 - TRBJ1-1 TRBV4-3 TGCGCCAGCAGCCTTTCACACAGGGGGCGCGGGAACACTGAAGCTTTCTTT CASSLSHRGRGNTEAFF
- - TRBJ1-5 TRBV6-6 TGTGCCAGCAGTTACTCCCCGACAGGTCTACAGCATTTT CASSYSPTGLQHF
- few TRBJ2-7 TRBV27 TGTGCCAGCAGTTTCGACAGGAACTCCTACGAGCAGTACTTC CASSFDRNSYEQYF
- - TRBJ1-2 TRBV12-5 TGTGCTAGTGGTTTAAAAGGGGATCCCCTGAGCTACACCTTC CASGLKGDPLSYTF
TRBD2 - TRBJ2-4 TRBV7-8 TGTGCCAGCAGCGCCGGACTAGCGGGCCACCTGGACATTCAGTACTTC CASSAGLAGHLDIQYF
- - TRBJ2-5 TRBV20-1 TGCAGAGCTAGCATCTACGGGCAGGGATTGGAGACCCAGTACTTC CRASIYGQGLETQYF
- - TRBJ2-1 TRBV3-1 TGTGCCAGCAGCCAAGTCCTTGACGTTTACAATGAGCAGTTCTTC CASSQVLDVYNEQFF
- few TRBJ2-3 TRBV28 TGTGCCAGCAGTCCTCCGGGGGGCCGAAATACGCAGTATTTT CASSPPGGRNTQYF
- many TRBJ1-2 TRBV29-1 TGCAGCGTAGCCCGGGACTCTGTCGGCTACACCTTC CSVARDSVGYTF
- - TRBJ1-2 TRBV15 TGTGCCACCAGCAGAAGACCCCAGGAAAACTATGGCTACACCTTC CATSRRPQENYGYTF
- many TRBJ1-1 TRBV7-2 TGTGCCAGCAGCTTTGGGGGACGGGGCACTGAAGCTTTCTTT CASSFGGRGTEAFF
- - TRBJ1-4 TRBV20-1 TGCAGTGCTAGAGATAACCGACAGACTAATGAAAAACTGTTTTTT CSARDNRQTNEKLFF
TRBD2 few TRBJ2-2 TRBV4-1 TGCGCCAGCAGCTTGAGAGGACTAGCGGCGAACACCGGGGAGCTGTTTTTT CASSLRGLAANTGELFF
- - TRBJ2-2 TRBV19 TGTGCCAGCGCCACGCAGACCTTAAGGTGGGACACCGGGGAGCTGTTTTTT CASATQTLRWDTGELFF
TRBD2 - TRBJ2-1 TRBV7-6 TGTGCCAGCAGCTTAGCAGCGCGGGGGGACAATGAGCAGTTCTTC CASSLAARGDNEQFF
- - TRBJ1-5 TRBV6-1 TGTGCCAGCAGTGAAAACGTGGGGGCAGGGCAGCCCCAGCATTTT CASSENVGAGQPQHF
TRBD1 - TRBJ1-2 TRBV28 TGTGCCGGAAAAATGACAGGGAAATCAAATGGCTACACCTTC CAGKMTGKSNGYTF
TRBD1 few TRBJ2-7 TRBV27 TGTGCCAGCAGTGCAACCGGGACAGGGCTGTACGAGCAGTACTTC CASSATGTGLYEQYF
- - TRBJ1-1 TRBV27 TGTGCCAGCACATTCCTTGATGGGAACACTGAAGCTTTCTTT CASTFLDGNTEAFF
TRBD2 - TRBJ2-1 TRBV5-1 TGCGCCAGCAGCTACCCGTGGGAGGGGATGAATGAGCAGTTCTTC CASSYPWEGMNEQFF
TRBD2 - TRBJ2-1 TRBV6-5 TGTGCCAGCAGTTACTTGGTAGCGGGGTCCTACAATGAGCAGTTCTTC CASSYLVAGSYNEQFF
- - TRBJ2-1 TRBV15 TGTGCCACCAGCAGAGATGGGACAAGTTACAATGAGCAGTTCTTC CATSRDGTSYNEQFF
- - TRBJ2-1 TRBV27 TGTGCCAGCAGTTACGGGGTGTTCCCCTACAATGAGCAGTTCTTC CASSYGVFPYNEQFF
- - TRBJ2-2 TRBV12-3/TRBV12-4 TGTGCCAGCAGCTCTACTAGTGTAGCGGCAAACACCGGGGAGCTGTTTTTT CASSSTSVAANTGELFF
TRBD1 - TRBJ1-2 TRBV7-9 TGTGCCAGCGGGACAGGGGATGACTATGGCTACACCTTC CASGTGDDYGYTF
- - TRBJ1-1 TRBV6-5 TGTGCCAGCAGTCACAGGCAGAACACTGAAGCTTTCTTT CASSHRQNTEAFF
- few TRBJ2-4 TRBV5-6 TGTGCCAGCAGCTTGTCAGTGGGCATTCAGTACTTC CASSLSVGIQYF
- - TRBJ2-1 TRBV27 TGTGCCAGCACGTCCCTCCCCAATGAGCAGTTCTTC CASTSLPNEQFF
- many TRBJ1-1 TRBV27 TGTGCCAGCAGTCTCAGAGGGGTTACTGAAGCTTTCTTT CASSLRGVTEAFF
TRBD1 - TRBJ1-5 TRBV27 TGTGCCAGCAGTTCTGGAGGGACAGGGAGGCAGCCCCAGCATTTT CASSSGGTGRQPQHF
TRBD1 many TRBJ1-4 TRBV12-3/TRBV12-4 TGTGCCAGCAGACCTGACAGGGGAGGTGAAAAACTGTTTTTT CASRPDRGGEKLFF
- few TRBJ1-4 TRBV7-9 TGTGCCAGCAGCTCGGACCAGGGGCCGGCTAATGAAAAACTGTTTTTT CASSSDQGPANEKLFF
TRBD1 many TRBJ1-2 TRBV28 TGTGCCAGCAGTTCACCCGGGACAGGGGGCGGGGGCTACACCTTC CASSSPGTGGGGYTF
- - TRBJ1-1 TRBV6-2/TRBV6-3 TGTGCCAGCAGTTCAACCACAGGACTACCGAACACTGAAGCTTTCTTT CASSSTTGLPNTEAFF
- - TRBJ2-5 TRBV29-1 TGCAGCGTGTGGCGGGTCTTACAAGAGACCCAGTACTTC CSVWRVLQETQYF